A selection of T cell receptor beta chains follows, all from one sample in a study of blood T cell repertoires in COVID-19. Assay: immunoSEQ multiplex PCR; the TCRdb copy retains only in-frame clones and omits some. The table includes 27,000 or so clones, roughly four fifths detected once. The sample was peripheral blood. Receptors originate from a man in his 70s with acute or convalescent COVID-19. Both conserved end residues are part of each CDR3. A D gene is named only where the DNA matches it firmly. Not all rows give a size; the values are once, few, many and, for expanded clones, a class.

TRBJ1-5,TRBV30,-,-,CAWSLSYGDQPQHF,TGTGCCTGGAGTTTGAGTTACGGGGATCAGCCCCAGCATTTT
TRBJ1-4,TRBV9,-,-,CASSGGTGNEKLFF,TGTGCCAGCAGCGGCGGGACGGGGAATGAAAAACTGTTTTTT
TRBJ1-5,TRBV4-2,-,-,CASSQDRGGAGPPGQHF,TGTGCCAGCAGCCAAGATAGGGGAGGAGCCGGGCCCCCGGGCCAGCATTTT
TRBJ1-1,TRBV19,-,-,CASIRLTINTEAFF,TGTGCCAGTATCCGGCTGACAATAAACACTGAAGCTTTCTTT
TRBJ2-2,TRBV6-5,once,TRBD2,CASSPLARSSGELFF,TGTGCCAGCAGTCCACTAGCGAGGAGCTCCGGGGAGCTGTTTTTT
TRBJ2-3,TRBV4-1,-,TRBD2,CASSQRRGAGRTDTQYF,TGCGCCAGCAGCCAGAGACGAGGAGCGGGGCGCACAGATACGCAGTATTTT
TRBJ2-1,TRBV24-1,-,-,CATSDFGGNEQFF,TGTGCCACCAGTGATTTCGGCGGGAATGAGCAGTTCTTC
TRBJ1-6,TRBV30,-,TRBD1,CAWSAEGARNSPLHF,TGTGCCTGGAGTGCAGAGGGGGCTCGTAATTCACCCCTCCACTTT
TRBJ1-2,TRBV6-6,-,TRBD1,CASSLLIATGEGYTF,TGTGCCAGCAGTTTACTCATCGCGACAGGGGAAGGCTACACCTTC
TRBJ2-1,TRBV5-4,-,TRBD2,CASSFQRGAYNEQFF,TGTGCCAGCAGCTTTCAGCGGGGGGCCTACAATGAGCAGTTCTTC
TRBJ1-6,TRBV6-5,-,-,CASIRRGYSSPLHF,TGTGCCAGCATCCGGCGGGGGTACAGTTCACCCCTCCACTTT
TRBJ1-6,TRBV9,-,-,CASSVVGENSPLHF,TGTGCCAGCAGCGTAGTCGGGGAGAATTCACCCCTCCACTTT
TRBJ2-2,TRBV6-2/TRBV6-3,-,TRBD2,CASSPPTSGRLPRELFF,TGTGCCAGCAGCCCCCCGACTAGCGGGCGTCTCCCTAGGGAGCTGTTTTTT
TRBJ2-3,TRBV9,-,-,CASSVRTELLDTQYF,TGTGCCAGCAGCGTAAGGACAGAACTTCTGGATACGCAGTATTTT
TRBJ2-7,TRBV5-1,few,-,CASTRDNSYEQYF,TGCGCCAGCACCCGGGACAATTCCTACGAGCAGTACTTC
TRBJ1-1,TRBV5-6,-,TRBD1,CASSYRGPGSTEAFF,TGTGCCAGCAGCTACAGGGGGCCCGGGTCGACTGAAGCTTTCTTT
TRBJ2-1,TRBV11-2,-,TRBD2,CASSLDKAGGPSQFF,TGTGCCAGCAGCTTAGATAAGGCGGGAGGGCCTAGTCAGTTCTTC
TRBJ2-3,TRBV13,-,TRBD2,CASSLGGFSSDTQYF,TGTGCCAGCAGCTTGGGAGGGTTTTCATCAGATACGCAGTATTTT
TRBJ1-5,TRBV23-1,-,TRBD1,CASSQAERDRGDQPQHF,TGCGCCAGCAGTCAAGCGGAACGGGACAGGGGAGATCAGCCCCAGCATTTT
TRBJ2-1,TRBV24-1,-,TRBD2,CATSDLSGGGHNEQFF,TGTGCCACCAGTGATTTGAGCGGGGGCGGGCACAATGAGCAGTTCTTC
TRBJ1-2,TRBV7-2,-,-,CASSSQVGDSYGYTF,TGTGCCAGCAGCTCCCAAGTAGGGGATTCCTATGGCTACACCTTC
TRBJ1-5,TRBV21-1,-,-,CASSKMGGGGGQPQHF,TGTGCCAGCAGCAAAATGGGGGGTGGGGGGGGTCAGCCCCAGCATTTT
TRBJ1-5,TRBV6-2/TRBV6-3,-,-,CASSYDTYQPQHF,TGTGCCAGCAGTTACGACACCTATCAGCCCCAGCATTTT
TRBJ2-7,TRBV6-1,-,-,CASSDPSRQLSYEQYF,TGTGCCAGCAGTGACCCAAGCCGACAGCTATCCTACGAGCAGTACTTC
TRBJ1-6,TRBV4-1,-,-,CASSQENSNLRPLHF,TGCGCCAGCAGCCAAGAGAACTCCAACTTAAGACCCCTCCACTTT
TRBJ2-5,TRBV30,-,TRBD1,CAWSARGQETQYF,TGTGCCTGGAGTGCCAGGGGGCAAGAGACCCAGTACTTC
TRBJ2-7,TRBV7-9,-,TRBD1,CASSSTQGAFEQYF,TGTGCCAGCAGCTCCACACAGGGGGCGTTCGAGCAGTACTTC
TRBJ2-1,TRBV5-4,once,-,CASSLAYGGEQFF,TGTGCCAGCAGCTTAGCCTACGGGGGTGAGCAGTTCTTC
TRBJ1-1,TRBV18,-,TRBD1,CASSRTGSTEAFF,TGTGCCAGCTCACGGACAGGGTCGACTGAAGCTTTCTTT
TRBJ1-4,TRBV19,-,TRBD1,CASSISGGLPLEKLFF,TGTGCCAGTAGTATTTCAGGGGGCCTCCCCTTGGAAAAACTGTTTTTT
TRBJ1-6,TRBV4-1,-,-,CASSQGGNSPLHF,TGCGCCAGCAGCCAGGGAGGTAATTCACCCCTCCACTTT
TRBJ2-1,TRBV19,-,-,CASSTGLESSYNEQFF,TGTGCCAGTAGTACCGGACTGGAGAGCTCCTACAATGAGCAGTTCTTC